This paragraph covers one TCR beta chain sequence. Its antigen is undetermined. This entry is derived from a study of T cell responses to AZD1222 COVID-19 vaccine. Study results and caveats: Donors were largely white British and mainly female; clonal diversity was possibly underestimated. Breadth and depth of Spike-specific TCRs rose after two AZD1222 doses. Close to half of spike-specific TCRs reportedly recognize unmutated variant regions.

The V end was cut by 2 bases, the J end by 3 bases, with 5 bases between. CDR3 length: 13 residues. CDR1 and CDR2 from the germline V gene are MNHEY and SVGEGT. Assay: immunoSEQ multiplex PCR; the TCRdb copy retains only in-frame clones and omits some. The top ten clones hold approximately 5.1% of a sample with 150,000 or so clones, approximately 90% of them seen once. The V call is TRBV6-2 or TRBV6-3, the J call TRBJ1-5; D not certain. This specimen was peripheral blood, taken on day 0 of AZD1222 vaccination. The receptor comes from an adult in good health. This CDR3 reads CASSYGFNQPQHF. The CDR3, as DNA: TGTGCCAGCAGTTACGGATTCAATCAGCCCCAGCATTTT.